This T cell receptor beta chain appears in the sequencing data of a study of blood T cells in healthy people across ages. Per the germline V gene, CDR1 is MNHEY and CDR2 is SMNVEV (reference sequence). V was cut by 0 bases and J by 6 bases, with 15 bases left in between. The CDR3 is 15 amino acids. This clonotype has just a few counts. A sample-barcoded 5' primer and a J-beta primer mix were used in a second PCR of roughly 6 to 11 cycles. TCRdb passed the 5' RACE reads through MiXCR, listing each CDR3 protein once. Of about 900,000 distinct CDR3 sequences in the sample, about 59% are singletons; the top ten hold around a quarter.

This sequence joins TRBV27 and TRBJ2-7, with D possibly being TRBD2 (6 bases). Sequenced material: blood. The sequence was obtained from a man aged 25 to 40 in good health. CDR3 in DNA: TGTGCCAGCAGTTTATCATCCGGGGGAGGCCGCGAGCAGTACTTC. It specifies CASSLSSGGGREQYF.